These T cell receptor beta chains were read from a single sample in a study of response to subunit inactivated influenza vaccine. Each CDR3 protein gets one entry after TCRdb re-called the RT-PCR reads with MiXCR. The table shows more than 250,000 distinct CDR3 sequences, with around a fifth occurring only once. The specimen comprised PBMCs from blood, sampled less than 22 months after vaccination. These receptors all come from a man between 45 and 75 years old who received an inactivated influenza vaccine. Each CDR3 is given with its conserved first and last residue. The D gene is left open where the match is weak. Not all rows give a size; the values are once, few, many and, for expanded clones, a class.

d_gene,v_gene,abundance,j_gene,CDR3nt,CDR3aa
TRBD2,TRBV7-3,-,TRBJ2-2,TGTGCCAGCAGCTTAACGCTGGGACTAGCCGTCGGCGGGGAGCTGTTTTTT,CASSLTLGLAVGGELFF
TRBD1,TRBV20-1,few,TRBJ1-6,TGCAGTGCTAGATTACCAGGGGGTAATAATTCACCCCTCCACTTT,CSARLPGGNNSPLHF
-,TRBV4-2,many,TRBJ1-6,TGTGCCAGCAGCCAGTCGACACAGGGAAATTCACCCCTCCACTTT,CASSQSTQGNSPLHF
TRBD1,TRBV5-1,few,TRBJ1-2,TGCGCCAGCAGCTTGGAGTCAGGGGGGATTCCCATTTATGGCTACACCTTC,CASSLESGGIPIYGYTF
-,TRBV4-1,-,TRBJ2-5,TGCGCCAGCAGCCAAGGCCTCGCAGACTACCAGTACTTC,CASSQGLADYQYF
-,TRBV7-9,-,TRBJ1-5,TGTGCCAGCAGCTTCTTGGGGGGCGACAATCAGCCCCAGCATTTT,CASSFLGGDNQPQHF
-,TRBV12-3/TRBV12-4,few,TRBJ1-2,TGTGCCAGCAGCTGGGGGAACTATGGCTACACCTTC,CASSWGNYGYTF
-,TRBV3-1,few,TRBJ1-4,TGTGCCAGCAGCCAAGATACCCGTTGGGATGAAAAACTGTTTTTT,CASSQDTRWDEKLFF
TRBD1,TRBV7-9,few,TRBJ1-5,TGTGCCAGCAGCTTAGGGACAGGCCATCAGCCCCAGCATTTT,CASSLGTGHQPQHF
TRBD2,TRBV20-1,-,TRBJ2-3,TGCAGTGCTAGTCAGTCTAGCGGGAGAAGAAGTACGCAGTATTTT,CSASQSSGRRSTQYF
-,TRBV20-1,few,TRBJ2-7,TGCAGTGCTAAATCTCTAGCGTCCACCTACGAGCAGTACTTC,CSAKSLASTYEQYF
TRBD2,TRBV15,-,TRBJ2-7,TGTGCCACCAGCAGCTCTTGGGGGGGTTCCTCCTACGAGCAGTACTTC,CATSSSWGGSSYEQYF
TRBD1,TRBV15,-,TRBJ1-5,TGTGCCACCAGCAGCGGGACAGGCAATCAGCCCCAGCATTTT,CATSSGTGNQPQHF
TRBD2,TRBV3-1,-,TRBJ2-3,TGTGCCAGCAGCCAGCCTATAGCGGGGGACACAGATACGCAGTATTTT,CASSQPIAGDTDTQYF
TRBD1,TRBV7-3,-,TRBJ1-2,TGTGCCAGCAGCTATATAATCGGGACAGCCTCCTATGGCTACACCTTC,CASSYIIGTASYGYTF
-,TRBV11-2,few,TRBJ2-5,TGTGCCAGCAGCTCCGGACACCCAGAGACCCAGTACTTC,CASSSGHPETQYF
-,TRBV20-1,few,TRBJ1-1,TGCAGTGCTAGAGATGTGGGACGGCTGAACACTGAAGCTTTCTTT,CSARDVGRLNTEAFF
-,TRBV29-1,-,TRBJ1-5,TGCAGCGCTCAGGGGTCAGGCAATCAGCCCCAGCATTTT,CSAQGSGNQPQHF
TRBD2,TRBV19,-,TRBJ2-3,TGTGCCAGTAGTACCAGGGACCGGGAGGGCACAGATACGCAGTATTTT,CASSTRDREGTDTQYF
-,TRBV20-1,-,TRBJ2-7,TGCAGTGCTAGAGGGGGGGGGGCAATCGACGAGCAGTACTTC,CSARGGGAIDEQYF
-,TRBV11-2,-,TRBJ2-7,TGTGCCAGCAGCTCTACCCCAGAATACGAGCAGTACTTC,CASSSTPEYEQYF
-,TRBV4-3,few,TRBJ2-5,TGCGCCAGCAGCCAACTGGACAGACAAGAGACCCAGTACTTC,CASSQLDRQETQYF
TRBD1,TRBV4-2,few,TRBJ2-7,TGTGCCAGCAGCCAACCGACGACAGGGGTGGAATCGCAGTACTTC,CASSQPTTGVESQYF
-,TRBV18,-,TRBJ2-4,TGTGCCAGCTCACCACCGGGGGCTCTAGCCAAAAACATTCAGTACTTC,CASSPPGALAKNIQYF
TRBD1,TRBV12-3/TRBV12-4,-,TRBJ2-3,TGTGCCAGCAGTCCTGGACAGGGGGCAGATACGCAGTATTTT,CASSPGQGADTQYF
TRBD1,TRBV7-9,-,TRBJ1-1,TGTGCCAGCAGCTTAGATACAGGGGTCACTGAAGCTTTCTTT,CASSLDTGVTEAFF
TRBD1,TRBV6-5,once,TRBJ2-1,TGTGCCAGCAGTTACTTGCCCGGGACAGCCTACAATGAGCAGTTCTTC,CASSYLPGTAYNEQFF
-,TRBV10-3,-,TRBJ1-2,TGTGCCATCAGTCGACAGGAGGGTAAAAACTATGGCTACACCTTC,CAISRQEGKNYGYTF
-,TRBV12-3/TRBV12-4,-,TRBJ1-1,TGTGCCAGCACGCGGGGAGGTCTGATGAACACTGAAGCTTTCTTT,CASTRGGLMNTEAFF
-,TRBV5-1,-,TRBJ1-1,TGCGCCAGCAGCTTGGGAACGGGACCGAACACTGAAGCTTTCTTT,CASSLGTGPNTEAFF
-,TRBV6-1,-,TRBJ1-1,TGTGCCAGCAGACTACGGACAAGGCCTGAAGCTTTCTTT,CASRLRTRPEAFF
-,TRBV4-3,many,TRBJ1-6,TGCGCCAGCAGCCAAGCTGGGGGCCCCTATAATTCACCCCTCCACTTT,CASSQAGGPYNSPLHF
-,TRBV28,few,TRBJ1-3,TGTGCCAGCAGCGCCGGGGCCTCGTACTCTGGAAACACCATATATTTT,CASSAGASYSGNTIYF
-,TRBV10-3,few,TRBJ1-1,TGTGCCATCAGGAACCGGGACACAAATTCGGAAGCTTTCTTT,CAIRNRDTNSEAFF
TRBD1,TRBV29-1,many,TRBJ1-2,TGCAGCGTTGAAACGCTTGGCGGGACAGGGGGCGGCTACACCTTC,CSVETLGGTGGGYTF
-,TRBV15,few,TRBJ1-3,TGTGCCACCAGCAGAGATAAGGGCTCTGGAAACACCATATATTTT,CATSRDKGSGNTIYF
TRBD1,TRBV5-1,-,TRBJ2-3,TGCGCCAGCAGCACGGGACAGACAGATACGCAGTATTTT,CASSTGQTDTQYF
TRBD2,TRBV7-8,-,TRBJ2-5,TGTGCAGCGACTAGCGGGAGATTACAAGAGACCCAGTACTTC,CAATSGRLQETQYF
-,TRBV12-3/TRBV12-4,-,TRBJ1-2,TGTGCCAGCAGTCCCGCCGACAGAAACTATGGCTACACCTTC,CASSPADRNYGYTF
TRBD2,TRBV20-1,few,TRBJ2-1,TGCAGTGCTAGTGGCCTAGCGGGAGATGATGAGCAGTTCTTC,CSASGLAGDDEQFF
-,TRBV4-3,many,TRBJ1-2,TGCGCCAGCAGCCAGGCGGGCAAGAGGAGCTATGGCTACACCTTC,CASSQAGKRSYGYTF
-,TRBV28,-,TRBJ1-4,TGTGCCAGCAGGGAATCAGGGACTAATGAAAAACTGTTTTTT,CASRESGTNEKLFF